This TCR beta chain appears in the sequencing data of a study of blood T cell repertoires in COVID-19. Across the study: The samples span acute and convalescent COVID-19 from the United States, Italy and Spain. T cells, B-cell-depleted T cells, or PBMCs supplied cDNA or gDNA.

The CDR3 has 12 amino acids. Germline CDR1 reads SGHTA; CDR2 reads FQGNSA. The junction had 3 bases not matched to a gene; V was cut back by 5 bases and J by 6 bases. Authors' data handling: For nucleated cells, counts were estimated from reference gene primer amplification. TCRdb keeps only in-frame clones here, not all; method: immunoSEQ multiplex PCR. Clonal size and the V and J genes are those of that table, whereas D and trimming came from the DNA. The table has about 180,000 clones, approximately 83% seen once. The clonotype was recovered from a man between 60 and 75 years old with acute or convalescent COVID-19. The sequenced sample consisted of peripheral blood. J is TRBJ1-2 and V is TRBV7-2; 7 bases agree with TRBD1. In DNA form, the CDR3 reads TGTGCCAGCAGCATGACAGGGCATGGCTACACCTTC. Protein sequence: CASSMTGHGYTF.